In this sample, the clone carrying this T cell receptor beta chain turned up a few times. Its antigen is as yet unknown. Germline V gene lookup returns CDR1 SQVTM and CDR2 ANQGSEA. This CDR3 is 15 amino acids long. The junction had 6 bases not matched to a gene; V was cut back by 1 base and J by 6 bases. TCRdb re-called the 5' RACE reads through MiXCR, storing one row per CDR3 protein. Here the sample spans some 240,000 distinct CDR3 sequences, around 8% being singletons. This entry comes from a study of identical twins. General study findings and limits: The authors noted that invariant MAIT and iNKT cells could partly confound zero-insertion analyses. Excess sharing by twins proved weaker in beta out-of-frame sequences. Models underestimated TCR alpha sharing (out-of-frame) in monozygotic twins. The abundant beta clonotypes from cord blood had fewer insertions, and memory repertoires had none of this.

These data are also associated with another study on yellow fever vaccine responses in identical twins.

Sequencing was done on a sample of CD8+ T cells sorted from blood. The gene calls are TRBV29-1 and TRBJ2-3, with 11 nucleotides matching TRBD2. This receptor was taken from a woman between 18 and 29 years old in good health. CDR3: CSVEGLAGGADTQYF. DNA of the CDR3: TGCAGCGTTGAAGGGCTAGCGGGAGGCGCGGATACGCAGTATTTT.